This is a list of T cell receptor beta chains from one sample in a study of regulatory T cells in long-lasting Graves disease. TCRdb recomputed calls from the multiplex PCR reads with MiXCR, one row per CDR3 protein. Of 400,000 to 500,000 distinct CDR3 sequences in the sample, less than 20% were seen once. This same sample was also part of a study on T cells in Graves' hyperthyroidism and ophthalmopathy.

The sequences come from peripheral blood mononuclear cells (PBMCs), collected at new diagnosis, from a patient treated with antithyroid drugs. The receptors here all came from a young woman with Graves disease. Each CDR3 is given with its conserved first and last residue. The D gene is left open where the match is weak. Not every row has a clone size; where given, it reads once, few, many or a size class.

cdr3_nt: TGTGCCAGCAAAGGACAGGGAGGGACTGAAGCTTTCTTT; cdr3_aa: CASKGQGGTEAFF; v_call: TRBV3-1; j_call: TRBJ1-1; d_call: TRBD1; clone_size: many
cdr3_nt: TGTGCCAGCAGACCGAAGACAGGCTCGGACGAGCAGTACTTC; cdr3_aa: CASRPKTGSDEQYF; v_call: TRBV7-9; j_call: TRBJ2-7; d_call: NA; clone_size: NA
cdr3_nt: TGTGCCAGCAGCTCACCGACAGGGGACTACGAGCAGTACTTC; cdr3_aa: CASSSPTGDYEQYF; v_call: TRBV7-9; j_call: TRBJ2-7; d_call: TRBD1; clone_size: many
cdr3_nt: TGTGCGACATGGACAGGGGGCGCAACTAATGAAAAACTGTTTTTT; cdr3_aa: CATWTGGATNEKLFF; v_call: TRBV30; j_call: TRBJ1-4; d_call: TRBD1; clone_size: NA
cdr3_nt: TGTGCCAGCAGTGATCAAGTGGACAGGGTCTATGAGCAGTTCTTC; cdr3_aa: CASSDQVDRVYEQFF; v_call: TRBV6-2/TRBV6-3; j_call: TRBJ2-1; d_call: TRBD1; clone_size: NA
cdr3_nt: TGTGCCAACCAAGTAACCACAGTCTCCGAGCAGTACTTC; cdr3_aa: CANQVTTVSEQYF; v_call: TRBV10-3; j_call: TRBJ2-7; d_call: NA; clone_size: few
cdr3_nt: TGTGCCACCAGTGACCTCGAGACAGGGGGTATGAATGAGCAGTTCTTC; cdr3_aa: CATSDLETGGMNEQFF; v_call: TRBV24-1; j_call: TRBJ2-1; d_call: TRBD1; clone_size: few
cdr3_nt: TGTGCCAGCAGCTGGACTAGCGGGGGGCAAGAGACCCAGTACTTC; cdr3_aa: CASSWTSGGQETQYF; v_call: TRBV7-2; j_call: TRBJ2-5; d_call: TRBD2; clone_size: few
cdr3_nt: TGTGCCAGCAGTTATCAACAGGGGGCTCAGCAGTACTTC; cdr3_aa: CASSYQQGAQQYF; v_call: TRBV7-3; j_call: TRBJ2-7; d_call: TRBD1; clone_size: NA
cdr3_nt: TGTGCCAGCAGCCAGGGCGACAGTGCCTATGGCTACACCTTC; cdr3_aa: CASSQGDSAYGYTF; v_call: TRBV6-1; j_call: TRBJ1-2; d_call: NA; clone_size: NA
cdr3_nt: TGCAGCGTTGAAATCTACTACGAGCAGTTCTTC; cdr3_aa: CSVEIYYEQFF; v_call: TRBV29-1; j_call: TRBJ2-1; d_call: NA; clone_size: NA
cdr3_nt: TGTGCCAGCAGTTACGCTCACCGCCGAGTTAATCAGCCCCAGCATTTT; cdr3_aa: CASSYAHRRVNQPQHF; v_call: TRBV6-2/TRBV6-3; j_call: TRBJ1-5; d_call: NA; clone_size: many
cdr3_nt: TGTGCCAGCACCCCGGGGTCGAGTGAGCAGTTCTTC; cdr3_aa: CASTPGSSEQFF; v_call: TRBV12-3/TRBV12-4; j_call: TRBJ2-1; d_call: NA; clone_size: many
cdr3_nt: TGTGCCAGCAGCTTAGTAGGTGGTGCAGCAGATACGCAGTATTTT; cdr3_aa: CASSLVGGAADTQYF; v_call: TRBV11-3; j_call: TRBJ2-3; d_call: NA; clone_size: many
cdr3_nt: TGTGCCAGCAGTCTCCACCGGGACAGGGCCAATCAGCCCCAGCATTTT; cdr3_aa: CASSLHRDRANQPQHF; v_call: TRBV28; j_call: TRBJ1-5; d_call: TRBD1; clone_size: many
cdr3_nt: TGTGCCAGCCTCTTCGGGACAGACGCCGGGGAGCTGTTTTTT; cdr3_aa: CASLFGTDAGELFF; v_call: TRBV6-1; j_call: TRBJ2-2; d_call: TRBD1; clone_size: NA
cdr3_nt: TGTGCCAGCACCTTATTCCGGAACACTGAAGCTTTCTTT; cdr3_aa: CASTLFRNTEAFF; v_call: TRBV12-3/TRBV12-4; j_call: TRBJ1-1; d_call: NA; clone_size: many
cdr3_nt: TGCGCCAGCAGCTCCCGCCCGGGGGCGGAAGCTTTCTTT; cdr3_aa: CASSSRPGAEAFF; v_call: TRBV5-1; j_call: TRBJ1-1; d_call: NA; clone_size: NA
cdr3_nt: TGTGCCAGCACACTTAAAGGAGTAGCGGGAGGGCATTGGGTGTACGAGCAGTACTTC; cdr3_aa: CASTLKGVAGGHWVYEQYF; v_call: TRBV12-3/TRBV12-4; j_call: TRBJ2-7; d_call: TRBD2; clone_size: once
cdr3_nt: TGTGCCAGCAGCACGACCGGGACAGGGGTCGAGCAGTACTTC; cdr3_aa: CASSTTGTGVEQYF; v_call: TRBV7-2; j_call: TRBJ2-7; d_call: TRBD1; clone_size: many
cdr3_nt: TGTGCCAGCAACCGGGACTTCGGCCCTTACGAGCAGTACTTC; cdr3_aa: CASNRDFGPYEQYF; v_call: TRBV6-2/TRBV6-3; j_call: TRBJ2-7; d_call: NA; clone_size: many
cdr3_nt: TGTGCCAGCAATTTCAGGACCGGGGGTGGCTACACCTTC; cdr3_aa: CASNFRTGGGYTF; v_call: TRBV2; j_call: TRBJ1-2; d_call: NA; clone_size: many
cdr3_nt: TGTGCCTGGAGTGTATTTGGTTCCGAGCAGTACTTC; cdr3_aa: CAWSVFGSEQYF; v_call: TRBV30; j_call: TRBJ2-7; d_call: NA; clone_size: many
cdr3_nt: TGTGCCAGCAGCACCAAAAGACTAGCGGGAGGCCTCGGCCTCCTGGACGAGCAGTACTTC; cdr3_aa: CASSTKRLAGGLGLLDEQYF; v_call: TRBV7-9; j_call: TRBJ2-7; d_call: TRBD2; clone_size: NA
cdr3_nt: TGTGCCAGTAGTATGGGGATCACAGATACGCAGTATTTT; cdr3_aa: CASSMGITDTQYF; v_call: TRBV19; j_call: TRBJ2-3; d_call: NA; clone_size: few
cdr3_nt: TGCGCCAGCAGCTTGACTAGTATCTACGAGCAGTACTTC; cdr3_aa: CASSLTSIYEQYF; v_call: TRBV5-1; j_call: TRBJ2-7; d_call: NA; clone_size: NA
cdr3_nt: TGTGCCAGCAGGACGACAGGGAAGGATACGCAGTATTTT; cdr3_aa: CASRTTGKDTQYF; v_call: TRBV12-3/TRBV12-4; j_call: TRBJ2-3; d_call: TRBD1; clone_size: many
cdr3_nt: TGCAGCGTCGGGCGACAGGCCACGAACACTGAAGCTTTCTTT; cdr3_aa: CSVGRQATNTEAFF; v_call: TRBV29-1; j_call: TRBJ1-1; d_call: NA; clone_size: NA
cdr3_nt: TGTGCCAGCAGCCACGGCAGGTCCCCCACCGGGGAGCTGTTTTTT; cdr3_aa: CASSHGRSPTGELFF; v_call: TRBV3-1; j_call: TRBJ2-2; d_call: NA; clone_size: NA
cdr3_nt: TGTGGAACTCGATCACAGGGGAATAGCAATCAGCCCCAGCATTTT; cdr3_aa: CGTRSQGNSNQPQHF; v_call: TRBV19; j_call: TRBJ1-5; d_call: TRBD1; clone_size: few
cdr3_nt: TGCGCCAGCAGCTTACCCCTAGCGGGAGGCTACGAGCAGTACTTC; cdr3_aa: CASSLPLAGGYEQYF; v_call: TRBV5-1; j_call: TRBJ2-7; d_call: TRBD2; clone_size: many
cdr3_nt: TGTGCCAGCAGCTGGGACATAAACCAAGAGACCCAGTACTTC; cdr3_aa: CASSWDINQETQYF; v_call: TRBV7-9; j_call: TRBJ2-5; d_call: NA; clone_size: few
cdr3_nt: TGTGCCAGCAGCTTAGCGACCGGGTACACTGAAGCTTTCTTT; cdr3_aa: CASSLATGYTEAFF; v_call: TRBV7-2; j_call: TRBJ1-1; d_call: NA; clone_size: few